These 12 T cell receptor beta chains originate from one sample sequenced in a study of response to subunit inactivated influenza vaccine. TCRdb re-called the RT-PCR reads with MiXCR, one entry per CDR3 protein. The profile shows hundreds of thousands of distinct CDR3 sequences, over 11% of them singletons. The sample in question was PBMCs from blood, obtained less than 15 days before vaccination. All receptors come from a man in his fifties or sixties who received an inactivated influenza vaccine.

This clonotype was picked up many times. The V call is TRBV27, the J call TRBJ1-6, with D maybe TRBD1 (5 bases). Trimming pared 1 base from V and 9 bases from J, leaving 10 bases between. This CDR3 is built from 14 residues. The germline V gene encodes CDR1 MNHEY and CDR2 SMNVEV (reference sequence). In DNA form, the CDR3 reads TGTGCCAGCAGTTTATGGCAGGGAGGTTCACCCCTCCACTTT. Residues: CASSLWQGGSPLHF.

This clonotype came up a few times. This chain uses TRBV3-1 with TRBJ2-3; a weak D match, TRBD2 (5 bases). The CDR3 covers 16 residues. In germline, CDR1 is LGHDT, CDR2 YNNKEL (reference sequence). Trimming left V 1 base short and J 0 bases short, with 11 bases between. This CDR3 reads CASSQVGLSSTDTQYF. The CDR3 DNA sequence: TGTGCCAGCAGCCAAGTTGGACTTTCTAGCACAGATACGCAGTATTTT.

This clonotype was counted at least ten times. The chain links TRBV11-2 to TRBJ2-5; TRBD1 matches at 12 bases. The CDR3 contains 16 residues. Losses at the gene ends were 5 bases for V and 5 bases for J; bases not matched to a gene: 9. Germline loops: CDR1 SGHAT, CDR2 FQNNGV. In DNA, the CDR3 is TGTGCCAGCAGCCCGATGCTGGGACAGGGGGCTGAGACCCAGTACTTC. This gives the protein CASSPMLGQGAETQYF.

Many counts were recorded for this clonotype. The chain uses TRBV7-8 and TRBJ2-5; maybe TRBD2 (6 bases). The germline V gene encodes CDR1 SGHVS and CDR2 FQNEAQ. This CDR3 contains 14 residues. Trimming removed 1 base from V and 5 bases from J, with 11 bases in between. DNA for the CDR3: TGTGCCAGCAGCTTAGTTGGGGGGACCGAGACCCAGTACTTC. Translation gives CASSLVGGTETQYF.

V usage is TRBV30 and J usage is TRBJ2-6; D perhaps matches TRBD2 (5 bases). Germline CDR1 is GTSNPN and CDR2 is SVGIG (reference sequence). V lost 5 bases and J lost 3, with 14 bases in between. CDR3 length: 15 residues. The CDR3 sequence: CAWDGPGDGANVLTF. In DNA, the CDR3 is TGTGCCTGGGACGGACCCGGGGATGGGGCCAACGTCCTGACTTTC.

This clonotype appeared a few times. V is TRBV4-3 and J is TRBJ2-3; 10 bases line up with TRBD2. CDR3 length equals 16 residues. The J segment lost 3 bases and the V segment lost 0 bases, leaving 3 bases of the junction unmatched. CDR1 and CDR2 from the germline V gene are LGHNA and YSLEER. The CDR3 DNA reads as TGCGCCAGCAGCCAAGATGCGACTAGCGGGACAGATACGCAGTATTTT. This translates into CASSQDATSGTDTQYF.

A remark on this clonotype: At one end, the junction sequence differs from germline, possibly due to a read error. The chain combines TRBV28 with TRBJ2-7, with TRBD2 matching 8 bases. The germline CDR1 and CDR2 sequences are MDHEN and SYDVKM. The CDR3 is 14 residues long. The CDR3 spells CTSRRFSGTLEQYF. The DNA for the CDR3 is TGTACCAGCAGGCGTTTTAGCGGGACTCTCGAGCAGTACTTC.

The V call is TRBV4-3, the J call TRBJ2-1; D is uncertain. CDR1 is LGHNA, CDR2 YSLEER, per germline. V lost 0 bases and J lost 2, with 8 bases in between. The CDR3 has 15 residues. CDR3 loop: CASSQEHTPYNEQFF. CDR3 sequence (DNA): TGCGCCAGCAGCCAAGAGCACACACCCTACAATGAGCAGTTCTTC.

The chain employs TRBV12-3 or TRBV12-4 and TRBJ1-6, with D possibly TRBD1 on 5 matching bases. The germline V and J ends were trimmed by 0 bases and 10 bases, with 13 bases remaining between them. The CDR3 is made up of 15 amino acids. CDR3 sequence reads: CASSLARGNWSPLHF. Written as DNA, the CDR3 is TGTGCCAGCAGTTTAGCGAGGGGAAATTGGTCACCCCTCCACTTT.

The V call is TRBV5-1, the J call TRBJ2-2; no firm D call. V dropped 1 base and J dropped 4 bases, with 8 bases sitting between them. From germline, CDR1 is SGHRS and CDR2 YFSETQ. CDR3 length equals 14 residues. The CDR3 nucleotides read TGCGCCAGCAGCTTGACAGTAATCACCGGGGAGCTGTTTTTT. Translation gives CASSLTVITGELFF. Full variable domain (outside the CDR3, taken from reference TRBV5-1 and TRBJ2-2): KAGVTQTPRYLIKTRGQQVTLSCSPISGHRSVSWYQQTPGQGLQFLFEYFSETQRNKGNFPGRFSGRQFSNSRSEMNVSTLELGDSALYLCASSLTVITGELFFGEGSRLTVL.

This chain joins TRBV6-2 or TRBV6-3 and TRBJ1-1; D ambiguous. The CDR3 sequence is 11 residues long. Germline lookup yields CDR1 MNHEY and CDR2 SVGEGT. The ends were cut back, 7 bases at V and 3 bases at J, with 6 bases in the middle. As DNA, the CDR3 is TGTGCCAGCAAAAGGTACACTGAAGCTTTCTTT. Residues: CASKRYTEAFF.

This clonotype was observed many times. This chain connects TRBV4-2 to TRBJ2-1; 7 bases are a match to TRBD2. The CDR3 spans 16 residues. Per germline, CDR1 LGHNA and CDR2 YNFKEQ. J gave up 3 bases and V 5 bases, and 10 bases lay outside the gene matches. CDR3 amino acids: CASSGRGTEGYNEQFF. The CDR3 coding sequence is TGTGCCAGCAGCGGGCGGGGGACCGAGGGCTACAATGAGCAGTTCTTC.